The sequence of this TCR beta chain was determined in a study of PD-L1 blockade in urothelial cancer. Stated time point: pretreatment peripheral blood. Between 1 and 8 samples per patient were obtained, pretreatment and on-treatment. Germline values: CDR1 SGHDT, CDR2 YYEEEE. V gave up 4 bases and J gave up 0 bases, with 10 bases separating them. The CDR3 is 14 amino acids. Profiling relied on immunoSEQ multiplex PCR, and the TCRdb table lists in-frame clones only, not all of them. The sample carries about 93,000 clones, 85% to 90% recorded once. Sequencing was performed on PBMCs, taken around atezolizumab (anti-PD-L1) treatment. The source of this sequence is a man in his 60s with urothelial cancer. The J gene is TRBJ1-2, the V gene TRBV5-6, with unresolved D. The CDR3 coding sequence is TGTGCCAGCAGCCGACGACACTCTAACTATGGCTACACCTTC. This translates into CASSRRHSNYGYTF.